This TCR beta chain is drawn from a study of blood T cell repertoires in COVID-19. The overall study: Sites in the United States, Italy and Spain provided acute and convalescent COVID-19 samples. PBMCs, B-cell-depleted T cells, or T cells provided the cDNA or gDNA that made up the material.

Measured with immunoSEQ multiplex PCR; TCRdb has only the in-frame clones, and not every one. The sample holds tens of thousands of clones, 75% seen once. With 3 bases clipped from V and 8 bases from J, the junction kept 6 bases outside the gene matches. This CDR3 is built from 15 residues. CDR1 MGHRA and CDR2 YSYEKL come from the germline V gene. Sequencing was done on a sample of peripheral blood. The chain couples TRBV4-1 to TRBJ1-4; 10 bases are a match to TRBD1. The sequence was collected from a woman in her forties or fifties with acute or convalescent COVID-19. The CDR3 DNA is TGCGCCAGCAGCCACAGACAGGGGGCGCTAGAAAAACTGTTTTTT. Its translation: CASSHRQGALEKLFF.